This T cell receptor beta chain was found in a study of cytomegalovirus exposure and HLA in healthy donors. General study results and limits: There were several of the most significant clusters that appeared linked to common viral pathogens in a later analysis. Reports described diagnosis of cytomegalovirus status by the classifier as highly specific and sensitive. For most TCR beta V segments, an earlier analysis put the productive rate at about 90% or about 30% of the time.

From germline, CDR1 is LNHDA and CDR2 SQIVND (reference sequence). CDR3 length equals 15 residues. V was cut by 5 bases and J by 0 bases, with 11 bases left in between. Comments on this clone: As yet, its antigen is unknown.

13 Jbeta primers and 60 Vbeta primers were used for the PCR. The repertoire was sequenced with immunoSEQ multiplex PCR; TCRdb's copy has only in-frame clones and lacks some. The sample lists more than 60,000 clones, roughly 84% occurring once. This chain joins TRBV19 and TRBJ2-1, with D perhaps matching TRBD2 (6 bases). Source material: PBMCs. The receptor was isolated from a woman aged 30 to 39 in good health and CMV-seronegative. The CDR3 loop is CASSSIADSYNEQFF. The CDR3 nucleotides read TGTGCCAGTAGTTCGATAGCGGACTCCTACAATGAGCAGTTCTTC. Complete variable domain (other parts from reference TRBV19 and TRBJ2-1): DGGITQSPKYLFRKEGQNVTLSCEQNLNHDAMYWYRQDPGQGLRLIYYSQIVNDFQKGDIAEGYSVSREKKESFPLTVTSAQKNPTAFYLCASSSIADSYNEQFFGPGTRLTVL.